This TCR beta chain was recovered during a study of T cell responses to AZD1222 COVID-19 vaccine. Study-level results: Spike was spanned by vaccine-associated CD4 TCRs, with dominance at 160-218 and 743-854. Females made up more of the donors, who were largely white British, and clonal diversity may have come out too low.

V dropped 0 bases and J dropped 0 bases, with 6 bases sitting between them. Germline V lookup: CDR1 MNHEY, CDR2 SMNVEV (reference sequence). The CDR3 totals 15 residues. TCRdb keeps only in-frame clones here, not all; method: immunoSEQ multiplex PCR. The sample records 150,000 or so clones, more than 80% being singletons. On this clone: Its antigen is not known.

This specimen was peripheral blood, taken on day 0 of AZD1222 vaccination. The source is an adult in good health. V and J are TRBV27 and TRBJ1-3, with no clear D. The CDR3 sequence: CASSLSRFSGNTIYF. The CDR3 nucleotides are TGTGCCAGCAGTTTATCTCGGTTCTCTGGAAACACCATATATTTT.